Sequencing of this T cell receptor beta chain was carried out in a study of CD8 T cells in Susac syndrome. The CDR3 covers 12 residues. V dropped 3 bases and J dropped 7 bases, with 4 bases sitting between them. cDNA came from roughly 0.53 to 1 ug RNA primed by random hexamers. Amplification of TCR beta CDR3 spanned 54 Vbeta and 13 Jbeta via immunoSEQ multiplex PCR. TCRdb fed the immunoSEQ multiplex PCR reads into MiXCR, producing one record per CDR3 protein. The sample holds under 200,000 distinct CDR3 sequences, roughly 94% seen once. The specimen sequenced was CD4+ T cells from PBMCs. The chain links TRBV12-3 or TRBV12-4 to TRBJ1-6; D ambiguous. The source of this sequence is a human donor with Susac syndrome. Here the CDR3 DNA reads TGTGCCAGCAGTTTCGCCAATTCACCCCTCCACTTT. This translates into CASSFANSPLHF.